This T cell receptor (beta chain) comes out of a study of T cells in Graves' hyperthyroidism and ophthalmopathy. CDR3 length equals 15 residues. Trimming stripped 6 bases from V and 3 bases from J, with 14 bases between. In germline, CDR1 is LNHDA, CDR2 SQIVND (reference sequence). RNA transcripts gave rise to amplified TCR beta CDR3 regions. The primer set for the first-round RT-PCR of the TCR CDR3 was HTBI. From the multiplex PCR reads, TCRdb called clonotypes with MiXCR, one entry per CDR3 protein. The profile shows hundreds of thousands of distinct CDR3 sequences, around 15% of them singletons. This clonotype has more than one count but fewer than ten. The target antigen is unknown. Ophthalmopathy patients had Clinical Activity Score at least 3, NOSPECS grade at least 4, duration under 3 months. PBMCs came from 9 to 10 ml fresh peripheral blood. Findings of the study overall: Before onset, ophthalmopathy was predicted by the model a median approximately 6.5 months earlier. Most thyroid-expanded clonotypes above 0.001 were also found in blood.

The V gene is TRBV19, the J gene TRBJ2-2; D not resolved. Sequencing was performed on blood. This sequence was found in a man aged 18 to 35 with Graves' ophthalmopathy. The chain's CDR3 is CASSALGWDTGELFF. The CDR3 DNA follows: TGTGCCAGTAGCGCCTTGGGGTGGGACACCGGGGAGCTGTTTTTT.